Below, 28 T cell receptor beta chains from the same sample are listed, as sequenced in a study of identical twins. MiXCR, run by TCRdb on the 5' RACE reads, gives a single entry per CDR3 protein. The sample contains under 300,000 distinct CDR3 sequences, around 15% of which appear only once. Specimen: memory (CD45RO+) T cells sorted from blood. The receptors shown here come from a woman aged 18 to 35 in good health.

Only a few counts were recorded for this clonotype. The rearrangement joins TRBV7-9 to TRBJ2-7; D uncertain. The germline gives CDR1 SEHNR, CDR2 FQNEAQ (reference sequence). V was clipped by 5 bases and J by 3 bases, with 20 bases between them. CDR3 length: 16 residues. Written as DNA, the CDR3 is TGTGCCAGCAGCCCTAGACCGCCTCAGGAAAGCTACGAGCAGTACTTC. Translating gives CASSPRPPQESYEQYF.

The rearrangement uses TRBV6-5 and TRBJ1-1; D gene ambiguous. Germline lookup yields CDR1 MNHEY and CDR2 SVGAGI. The CDR3 is 13 residues long. Trimming took off 2 bases at V and 13 bases at J, with 17 bases between the two ends. CDR3 region: CASSYNVEALGFF. CDR3 nucleotide sequence: TGTGCCAGCAGTTACAATGTGGAGGCATTGGGTTTCTTT.

This clonotype was detected a few times. The chain has TRBV20-1 and TRBJ1-2, with D perhaps TRBD1 (6 bases). The germline V gene has CDR1 DFQATT and CDR2 SNEGSKA (reference sequence). This CDR3 is 13 amino acids long. Between the trimmed V and J ends, which lost 6 bases and 1 base, there was a span of 12 bases. The CDR3 DNA sequence: TGCAGTGCCTTTAACAGGGATAACTATGGCTACACCTTC. It encodes CSAFNRDNYGYTF.

This clonotype has at least ten counts. The gene calls are TRBV7-2 and TRBJ2-3; D possibly corresponds to TRBD2 (5 bases). The germline gives CDR1 SGHTA, CDR2 FQGNSA. Trimming took off 6 bases at V and 3 bases at J, with 10 bases between the two ends. This CDR3 comprises 13 residues. This chain's CDR3 is CASRWTGTDTQYF. As DNA, the CDR3 is TGTGCCAGCAGATGGACGGGAACAGATACGCAGTATTTT.

This clonotype was picked up a small number of times. The J gene is TRBJ2-5, the V gene TRBV5-1; possible D gene TRBD2, 5 bases. Germline V CDR1 and CDR2: SGHRS, YFSETQ. CDR3 length: 14 residues. Trimming cost V 0 bases and J 8 bases, with 14 bases left between them. CDR3 bases: TGCGCCAGCAGCTTGGTGGAGGTCCCCGGAACCCAGTACTTC. Translating gives CASSLVEVPGTQYF.

This rearrangement joins TRBV20-1 to TRBJ1-6, with TRBD1 matching 10 bases. This CDR3 region has 13 residues. Germline V CDR1 and CDR2: DFQATT, SNEGSKA (reference sequence). Trimming cost V 5 bases and J 8 bases; bases outside gene matches: 3. The CDR3 sequence is CSAGTGADSPLHF. The CDR3 region has the DNA TGCAGTGCTGGGACAGGGGCGGATTCACCCCTCCACTTT.

This rearrangement joins TRBV5-1 to TRBJ2-1; D is perhaps TRBD2 (6 bases). Germline V gene lookup returns CDR1 SGHRS and CDR2 YFSETQ. The ends were cut back, 0 bases at V and 6 bases at J, with 10 bases in the middle. CDR3 length: 14 amino acids. The CDR3 loop reads CASSLVVGGNEQFF. Here the CDR3 DNA reads TGCGCCAGCAGCTTGGTGGTGGGGGGCAATGAGCAGTTCTTC.

About this clonotype: A much more abundant neighbour one base away suggests this may be a read error. The rearrangement joins TRBV5-1 to TRBJ2-3; D unresolved. CDR3 length: 12 amino acids. Germline V lookup: CDR1 SGHRS, CDR2 YFSETQ. DNA of the CDR3: TGCACCAGCAGCATCCACACAGATACGCAGTATTTT. It yields the protein CTSSIHTDTQYF.

This clonotype was observed many times. The rearrangement links TRBV12-3 or TRBV12-4 to TRBJ1-1, with 8 bases lining up with TRBD1. J gave up 0 bases and V 6 bases, and 3 bases lay outside the gene matches. The CDR3 is 14 residues long. The CDR3 here is CASSPDRVNTEAFF. CDR3 bases: TGTGCCAGCAGCCCGGACAGGGTGAACACTGAAGCTTTCTTT.

This clonotype was detected a few times. The rearrangement links TRBV20-1 to TRBJ1-3; D possibly corresponds to TRBD1 (6 bases). From germline, CDR1 is DFQATT and CDR2 SNEGSKA (reference sequence). CDR3 size: 14 residues. This chain's CDR3 is CSALGSGAGNTIYF. CDR3 nucleotides: TGCAGCGCTCTCGGATCAGGGGCTGGAAACACCATATATTTT.

There are a few counts of this clonotype. The chain joins TRBV20-1 to TRBJ2-1; D ambiguous. The CDR3 covers 11 residues. Trimming left V 0 bases short and J 8 bases short, with 5 bases between. Looked up from germline, CDR1 is DFQATT and CDR2 is SNEGSKA (reference sequence). The CDR3, as DNA: TGCAGTGCTAGAGAGCCCGATGAGCAGTTCTTC. This codes for CSAREPDEQFF.

The chain has TRBV24-1 and TRBJ2-2; 8 positions match TRBD2. The CDR3 loop spans 14 amino acids. Per the germline V gene, CDR1 is KGHDR and CDR2 is SFDVKD. Trimming cost V 6 bases and J 3 bases; bases outside gene matches: 2. The CDR3 reads CATSSSGYTGELFF. The DNA for the CDR3 is TGTGCCACCAGTTCTAGCGGGTACACCGGGGAGCTGTTTTTT.

Only a few counts were recorded for this clonotype. V usage is TRBV11-2 and J usage is TRBJ2-3; 11 nucleotides align to TRBD2. This CDR3 contains 16 residues. Germline V CDR1 and CDR2: SGHAT, FQNNGV. The junction had 5 bases not matched to a gene; V was cut back by 4 bases and J by 2 bases. CDR3 sequence (DNA): TGTGCCAGCAGCTCAAGACTAGCGGGGTACACAGATACGCAGTATTTT. Its translation is CASSSRLAGYTDTQYF.

The rearrangement links TRBV29-1 to TRBJ2-7; 8 bases match TRBD2. Trimming at V came to 4 bases and at J to 3 bases, leaving 5 bases not matched to a gene. There are 13 residues in the CDR3. Germline V CDR1 and CDR2: SQVTM, ANQGSEA. Written as DNA, the CDR3 is TGCAGCGTTGCCAGCGGGGGTAACTACGAGCAGTACTTC. It encodes CSVASGGNYEQYF.

This clonotype was seen a handful of times. The chain couples TRBV5-6 to TRBJ1-2; the match to TRBD1 covers 9 bases. This CDR3 contains 12 residues. Germline V lookup: CDR1 SGHDT, CDR2 YYEEEE. V dropped 4 bases and J dropped 11; count of bases not matched to a gene: 6. This CDR3 reads CASSRDREGYTF. CDR3 nucleotides: TGTGCCAGCAGCCGGGACAGGGAAGGTTACACCTTC. The entire variable domain, with the rest obtained from reference TRBV5-6 and TRBJ1-2, is as follows: DAGVTQSPTHLIKTRGQQVTLRCSPKSGHDTVSWYQQALGQGPQFIFQYYEEEERQRGNFPDRFSGHQFPNYSSELNVNALLLGDSALYLCASSRDREGYTFGSGTRLTVV.

The J gene is TRBJ2-3, the V gene TRBV2; D call uncertain. Trimming removed 6 bases from V and 2 bases from J, with 9 bases in between. Germline CDR1 is SNHLY and CDR2 is FYNNEI. CDR3 length: 13 amino acids. The CDR3 sequence: CASSTESTDTQYF. DNA for the CDR3: TGTGCCAGCAGCACCGAGTCCACAGATACGCAGTATTTT. Drawing the rest from reference TRBV2 and TRBJ2-3, the complete variable domain is EPEVTQTPSHQVTQMGQEVILRCVPISNHLYFYWYRQILGQKVEFLVSFYNNEISEKSEIFDDQFSVERPDGSNFTLKIRSTKLEDSAMYFCASSTESTDTQYFGPGTRLTVL.

This clonotype was detected a few times. The rearrangement uses TRBV5-8 and TRBJ2-5, with D unclear. The CDR3 extends over 15 amino acids. Germline V gene lookup returns CDR1 SGHTS and CDR2 YDEGEE. V was pared by 2 bases and J by 3 bases, with 14 bases between. CDR3 DNA: TGTGCCAGCAGCTTTCCTTGGGGATTCGAAGAGACCCAGTACTTC. The encoded protein is CASSFPWGFEETQYF.

This clonotype has more than one count but fewer than ten. The chain combines TRBV20-1 with TRBJ1-2; 7 bases are a match to TRBD1. CDR3 length: 14 amino acids. Per germline, CDR1 DFQATT and CDR2 SNEGSKA (reference sequence). The CDR3 is CRATGTATNYGYTF. The CDR3 DNA sequence: TGCAGGGCCACCGGGACAGCCACTAACTATGGCTACACCTTC.

This clonotype was found a few times. The CDR3 bases are TGTGCCAGCAGCTTACCTGGGGGGAGGATAGATTCACCCCTCCACTTT. It encodes CASSLPGGRIDSPLHF. This chain joins TRBV7-2 and TRBJ1-6; TRBD1 is a possible D gene (5 bases). The CDR3 has 16 residues. CDR1 and CDR2 (germline): SGHTA, FQGNSA. V shed 2 bases and J shed 8 bases, with 16 bases lying between them.

This clonotype showed up just a few times. The rearrangement joins TRBV6-1 to TRBJ1-1, with 10 bases matching TRBD1. Per the germline V gene, CDR1 is MNHNS and CDR2 is SASEGT. V shed 6 bases and J 0 bases; nucleotides not matched to a gene: 7. The CDR3 has 16 residues. The CDR3 is CASRPGTGAMNTEAFF. In DNA, the CDR3 is TGTGCCAGCAGACCGGGGACAGGGGCTATGAACACTGAAGCTTTCTTT.

This clonotype was detected many times. The genes are TRBV6-5 and TRBJ2-3, with 7 bases identical to TRBD2. CDR1 is MNHEY and CDR2 is SVGAGI in the germline V gene. V shed 2 bases, J shed 0 bases, and the junction held 14 bases outside the gene matches. The CDR3 is 19 residues long. CDR3 sequence (DNA): TGTGCCAGCAGTTACGCGTCTAGCGGAACCATTATAAGCACAGATACGCAGTATTTT. Translation gives CASSYASSGTIISTDTQYF.

This clonotype was seen more than once but under ten times. The chain combines TRBV3-1 with TRBJ1-6; D is uncertain. V lost 1 base and J lost 9, with 10 bases in between. This CDR3 comprises 14 residues. Germline assignment: CDR1 LGHDT and CDR2 YNNKEL (reference sequence). The CDR3 region is CASSQGPPGSPLHF. DNA of the CDR3: TGTGCCAGCAGCCAAGGACCCCCAGGTTCACCCCTCCACTTT.

A few counts support this clonotype. The chain carries TRBV6-1 and TRBJ2-7; 7 nucleotides align to TRBD2. Germline V gives CDR1 MNHNS, CDR2 SASEGT. Unmatched junction bases numbered 3, after V lost 5 bases and J lost 2 bases. CDR3 length equals 13 residues. CDR3 nucleotides: TGTGCCAGCAGTAGAGGGAGGGCCTACGAGCAGTACTTC. Its protein product is CASSRGRAYEQYF.

There are a few counts of this clonotype. The chain employs TRBV20-1 and TRBJ2-3; no reliable D call. Trimming took off 6 bases at V and 6 bases at J, with 7 bases between the two ends. The length of the CDR3 is 10 residues. Germline CDR1 DFQATT, CDR2 SNEGSKA (reference sequence). As DNA, the CDR3 is TGCAGTGCCAGCCGGGATACGCAGTATTTT. This gives the protein CSASRDTQYF.

The rearrangement joins TRBV24-1 to TRBJ2-1, with D unclear. V shed 4 bases and J shed 0 bases, with 6 bases lying between them. The CDR3 covers 14 residues. Germline-derived CDR1 and CDR2 are KGHDR and SFDVKD. CDR3 DNA: TGTGCCACCAGTGACAGGAGCTCCTACAATGAGCAGTTCTTC. Translating gives CATSDRSSYNEQFF.

In this sample, this clonotype turned up many times. The rearrangement joins TRBV12-3 or TRBV12-4 to TRBJ2-5; 9 bases match TRBD1. The junction had 3 bases not matched to a gene; V was cut back by 5 bases and J by 5 bases. This CDR3 region has 13 residues. CDR3 amino acids: CASSPGQGETQYF. The CDR3 DNA reads TGTGCCAGCAGTCCTGGACAGGGGGAGACCCAGTACTTC.

The V call is TRBV7-3, the J call TRBJ2-5; no reliable D call. Per germline, CDR1 SGHTA and CDR2 FQGTGA. Trimming pared 3 bases from V and 2 bases from J, leaving 16 bases between. The CDR3 is 16 residues long. This chain's CDR3 is CASSLGMGGPQETQYF. CDR3 in DNA: TGTGCCAGCAGCTTGGGCATGGGCGGCCCACAAGAGACCCAGTACTTC.

The rearrangement joins TRBV7-2 to TRBJ2-3; possibly TRBD1 or TRBD2 for D (5 bases each). This CDR3 contains 14 residues. V was trimmed by 5 bases and J by 4 bases, leaving 13 bases between them. Germline assignment: CDR1 SGHTA and CDR2 FQGNSA. The CDR3 region has the DNA TGTGCCAGCAGCCGGGACCCAAGGGCAGATACGCAGTATTTT. It codes for CASSRDPRADTQYF. Full variable domain (outside the CDR3, taken from reference TRBV7-2 and TRBJ2-3): GAGVSQSPSNKVTEKGKDVELRCDPISGHTALYWYRQSLGQGLEFLIYFQGNSAPDKSGLPSDRFSAERTGGSVSTLTIQRTQQEDSAVYLCASSRDPRADTQYFGPGTRLTVL.